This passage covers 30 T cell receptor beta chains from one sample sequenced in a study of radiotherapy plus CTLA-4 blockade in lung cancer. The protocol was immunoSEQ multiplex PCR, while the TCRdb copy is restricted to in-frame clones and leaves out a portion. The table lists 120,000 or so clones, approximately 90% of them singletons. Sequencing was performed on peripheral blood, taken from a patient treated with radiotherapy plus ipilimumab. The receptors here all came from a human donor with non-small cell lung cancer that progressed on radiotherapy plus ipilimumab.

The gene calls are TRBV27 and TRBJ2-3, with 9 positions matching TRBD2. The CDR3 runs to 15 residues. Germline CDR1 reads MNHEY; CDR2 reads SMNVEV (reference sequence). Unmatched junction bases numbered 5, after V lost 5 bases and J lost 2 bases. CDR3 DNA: TGTGCCAGCAGTGGGCTAGCGGGGAACACAGATACGCAGTATTTT. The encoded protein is CASSGLAGNTDTQYF.

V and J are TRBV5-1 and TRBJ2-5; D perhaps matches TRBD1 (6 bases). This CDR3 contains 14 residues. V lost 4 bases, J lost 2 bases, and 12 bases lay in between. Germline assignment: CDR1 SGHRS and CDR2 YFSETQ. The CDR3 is CASSRTGQQETQYF. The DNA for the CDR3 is TGCGCCAGCAGCCGCACCGGACAGCAAGAGACCCAGTACTTC.

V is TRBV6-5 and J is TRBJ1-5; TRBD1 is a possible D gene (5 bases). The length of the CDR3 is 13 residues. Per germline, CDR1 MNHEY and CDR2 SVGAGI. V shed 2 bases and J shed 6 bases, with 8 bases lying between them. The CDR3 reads CASSYGRGQPQHF. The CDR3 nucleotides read TGTGCCAGCAGTTACGGGAGGGGTCAGCCCCAGCATTTT.

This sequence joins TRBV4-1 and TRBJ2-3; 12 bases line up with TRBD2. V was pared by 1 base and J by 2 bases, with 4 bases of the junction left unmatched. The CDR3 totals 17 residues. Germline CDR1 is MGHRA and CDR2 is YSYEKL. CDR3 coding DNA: TGCGCCAGCAGCCAAGGCGGACTAGCGGGATCCACAGATACGCAGTATTTT. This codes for CASSQGGLAGSTDTQYF.

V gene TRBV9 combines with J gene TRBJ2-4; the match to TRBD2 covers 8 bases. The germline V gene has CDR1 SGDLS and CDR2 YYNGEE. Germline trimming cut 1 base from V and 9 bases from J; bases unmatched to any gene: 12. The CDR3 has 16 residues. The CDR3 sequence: CASSVFPQRERVIQYF. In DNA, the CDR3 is TGTGCCAGCAGCGTATTTCCACAGCGGGAGAGGGTCATTCAGTACTTC.

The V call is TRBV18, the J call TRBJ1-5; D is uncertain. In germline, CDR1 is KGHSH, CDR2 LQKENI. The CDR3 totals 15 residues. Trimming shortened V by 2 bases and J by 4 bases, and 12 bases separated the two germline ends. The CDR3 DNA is TGTGCCAGCTCACCAAGCCAGGTCAAGAATCAGCCCCAGCATTTT. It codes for CASSPSQVKNQPQHF.

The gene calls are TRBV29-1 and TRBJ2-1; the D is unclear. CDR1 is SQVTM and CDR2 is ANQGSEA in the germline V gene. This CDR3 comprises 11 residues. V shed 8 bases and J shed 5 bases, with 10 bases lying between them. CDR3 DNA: TGCAGCCCGGTTCAACACAATGAGCAGTTCTTC. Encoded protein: CSPVQHNEQFF.

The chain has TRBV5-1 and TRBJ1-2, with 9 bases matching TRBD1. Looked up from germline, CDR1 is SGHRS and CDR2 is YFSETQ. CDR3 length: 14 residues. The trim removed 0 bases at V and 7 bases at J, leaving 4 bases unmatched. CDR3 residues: CASSLEQGAGGYTF. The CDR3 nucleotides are TGCGCCAGCAGCTTGGAACAGGGGGCGGGTGGCTACACCTTC.

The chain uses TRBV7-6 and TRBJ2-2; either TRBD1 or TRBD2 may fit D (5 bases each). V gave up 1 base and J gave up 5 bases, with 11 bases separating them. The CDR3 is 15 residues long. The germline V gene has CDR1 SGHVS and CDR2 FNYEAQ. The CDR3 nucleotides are TGTGCCAGCAGCTTAGAGGGGAGAGTTACCGGGGAGCTGTTTTTT. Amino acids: CASSLEGRVTGELFF.

The CDR3 spells CASSFRGSQRYGYTF. The CDR3 nucleotides are TGTGCCAGCAGCTTCAGGGGATCCCAACGCTATGGCTACACCTTC. The rearrangement uses TRBV13 and TRBJ1-2; D perhaps matches TRBD1 (6 bases). CDR1 and CDR2 from the germline V gene are PRHDT and FYEKMQ (reference sequence). CDR3 length: 15 amino acids. V dropped 3 bases and J dropped 4 bases, with 15 bases sitting between them.

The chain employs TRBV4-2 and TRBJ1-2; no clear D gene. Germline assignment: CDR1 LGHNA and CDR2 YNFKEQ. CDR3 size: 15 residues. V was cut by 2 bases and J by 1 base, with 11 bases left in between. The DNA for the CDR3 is TGTGCCAGCAGCCAACCCCGAGTCAGTAACTATGGCTACACCTTC. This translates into CASSQPRVSNYGYTF.

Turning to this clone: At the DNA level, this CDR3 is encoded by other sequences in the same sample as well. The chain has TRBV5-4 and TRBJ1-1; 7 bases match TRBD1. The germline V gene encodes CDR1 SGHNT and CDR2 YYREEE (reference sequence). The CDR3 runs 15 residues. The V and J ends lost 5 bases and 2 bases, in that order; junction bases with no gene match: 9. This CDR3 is CASSRPGQNNTEAFF. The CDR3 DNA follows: TGTGCCAGCAGTCGCCCGGGACAGAATAACACTGAAGCTTTCTTT. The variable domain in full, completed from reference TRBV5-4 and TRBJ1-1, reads ETGVTQSPTHLIKTRGQQVTLRCSSQSGHNTVSWYQQALGQGPQFIFQYYREEENGRGNFPPRFSGLQFPNYSSELNVNALELDDSALYLCASSRPGQNNTEAFFGQGTRLTVV.

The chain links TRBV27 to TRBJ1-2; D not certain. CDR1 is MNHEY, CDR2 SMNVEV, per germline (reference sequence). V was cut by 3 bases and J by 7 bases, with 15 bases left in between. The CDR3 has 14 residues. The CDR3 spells CASSLGPGGFGYTF. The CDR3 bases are TGTGCCAGCAGTTTGGGTCCCGGCGGGTTTGGCTACACCTTC.

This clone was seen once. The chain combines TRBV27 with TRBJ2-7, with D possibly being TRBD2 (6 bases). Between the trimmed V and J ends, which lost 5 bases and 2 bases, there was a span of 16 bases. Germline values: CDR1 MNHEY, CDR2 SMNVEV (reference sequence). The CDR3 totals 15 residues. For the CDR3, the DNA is TGTGCCAGCAGTCCTACGGGACTTCCCCCCTACGAGCAGTACTTC. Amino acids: CASSPTGLPPYEQYF.

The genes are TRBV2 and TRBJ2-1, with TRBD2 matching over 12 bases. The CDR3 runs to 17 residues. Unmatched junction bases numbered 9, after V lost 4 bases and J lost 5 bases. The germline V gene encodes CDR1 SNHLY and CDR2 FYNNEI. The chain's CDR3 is CASSGVLAGGLNNEQFF. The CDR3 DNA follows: TGTGCCAGCAGTGGGGTTCTAGCGGGAGGGCTAAACAATGAGCAGTTCTTC.

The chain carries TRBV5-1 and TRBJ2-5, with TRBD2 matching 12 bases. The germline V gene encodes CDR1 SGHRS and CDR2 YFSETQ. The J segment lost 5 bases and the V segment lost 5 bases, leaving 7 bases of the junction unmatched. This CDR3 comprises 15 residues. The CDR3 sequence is CASSPTSGSEETQYF. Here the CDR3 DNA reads TGCGCCAGCAGTCCGACTAGCGGGAGTGAGGAGACCCAGTACTTC.

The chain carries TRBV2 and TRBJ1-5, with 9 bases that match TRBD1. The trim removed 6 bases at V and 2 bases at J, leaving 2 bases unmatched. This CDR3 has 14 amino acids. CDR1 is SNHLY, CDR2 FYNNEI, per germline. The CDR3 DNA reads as TGTGCCAGCAGACAGGGGGCGGGCAATCAGCCCCAGCATTTT. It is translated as CASRQGAGNQPQHF.

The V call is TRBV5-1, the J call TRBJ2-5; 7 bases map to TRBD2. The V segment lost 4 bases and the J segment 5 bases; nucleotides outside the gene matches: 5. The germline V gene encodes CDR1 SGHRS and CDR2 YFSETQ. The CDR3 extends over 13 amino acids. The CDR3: CASSRDYLETQYF. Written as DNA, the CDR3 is TGCGCCAGCAGCCGGGACTATTTGGAGACCCAGTACTTC. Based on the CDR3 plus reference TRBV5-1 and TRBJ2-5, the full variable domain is KAGVTQTPRYLIKTRGQQVTLSCSPISGHRSVSWYQQTPGQGLQFLFEYFSETQRNKGNFPGRFSGRQFSNSRSEMNVSTLELGDSALYLCASSRDYLETQYFGPGTRLLVL.

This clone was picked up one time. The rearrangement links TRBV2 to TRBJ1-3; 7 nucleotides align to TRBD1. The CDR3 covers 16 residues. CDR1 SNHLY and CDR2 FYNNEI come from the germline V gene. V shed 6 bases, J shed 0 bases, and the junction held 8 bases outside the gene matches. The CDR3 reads CASSEGQLISGNTIYF. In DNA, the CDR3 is TGTGCCAGCAGCGAGGGACAGCTGATCTCTGGAAACACCATATATTTT.

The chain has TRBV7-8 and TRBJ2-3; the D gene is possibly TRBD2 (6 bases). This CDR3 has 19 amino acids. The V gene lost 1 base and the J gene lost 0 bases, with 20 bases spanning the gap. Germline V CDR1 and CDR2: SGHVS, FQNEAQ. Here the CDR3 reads CASSLVQSDLAVSTDTQYF. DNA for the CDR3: TGTGCCAGCAGCTTAGTTCAGTCCGACTTAGCGGTGAGCACAGATACGCAGTATTTT.

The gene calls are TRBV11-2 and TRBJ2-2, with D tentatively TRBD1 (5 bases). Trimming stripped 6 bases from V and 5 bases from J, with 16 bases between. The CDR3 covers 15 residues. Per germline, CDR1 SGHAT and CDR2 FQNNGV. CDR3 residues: CASRYSARDTGELFF. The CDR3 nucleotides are TGTGCCAGCAGATATTCCGCCAGGGATACCGGGGAGCTGTTTTTT.

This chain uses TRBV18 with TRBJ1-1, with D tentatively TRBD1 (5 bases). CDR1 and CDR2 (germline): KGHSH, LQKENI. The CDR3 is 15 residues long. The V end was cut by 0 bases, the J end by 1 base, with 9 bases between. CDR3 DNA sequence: TGTGCCAGCTCACCACCGGCCCAGGGGAACACTGAAGCTTTCTTT. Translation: CASSPPAQGNTEAFF.

DNA of the CDR3: TGTGCCAGCAGCGTAGTCGGGATTACGGCATCTGAGCAGTTCTTC. It yields the protein CASSVVGITASEQFF. V usage is TRBV9 and J usage is TRBJ2-1; perhaps TRBD2 as D (5 bases). This CDR3 has 15 residues. V was clipped by 0 bases and J by 9 bases, with 16 bases between them. Germline assignment: CDR1 SGDLS and CDR2 YYNGEE.

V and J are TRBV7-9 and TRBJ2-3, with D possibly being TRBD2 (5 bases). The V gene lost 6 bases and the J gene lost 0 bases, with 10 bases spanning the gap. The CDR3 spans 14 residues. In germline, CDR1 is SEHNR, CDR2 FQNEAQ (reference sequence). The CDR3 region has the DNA TGTGCCAGCAGAGCGGTTGGTAGCACAGATACGCAGTATTTT. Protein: CASRAVGSTDTQYF.

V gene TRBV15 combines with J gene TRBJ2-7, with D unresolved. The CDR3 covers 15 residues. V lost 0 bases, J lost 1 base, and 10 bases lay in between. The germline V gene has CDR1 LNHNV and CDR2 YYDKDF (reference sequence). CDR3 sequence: CATSREKGDSYEQYF. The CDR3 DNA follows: TGTGCCACCAGCAGAGAAAAAGGAGATTCCTACGAGCAGTACTTC. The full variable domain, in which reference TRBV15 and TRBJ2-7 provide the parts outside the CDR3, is DAMVIQNPRYQVTQFGKPVTLSCSQTLNHNVMYWYQQKSSQAPKLLFHYYDKDFNNEADTPDNFQSRRPNTSFCFLDIRSPGLGDTAMYLCATSREKGDSYEQYFGPGTRLTVT.

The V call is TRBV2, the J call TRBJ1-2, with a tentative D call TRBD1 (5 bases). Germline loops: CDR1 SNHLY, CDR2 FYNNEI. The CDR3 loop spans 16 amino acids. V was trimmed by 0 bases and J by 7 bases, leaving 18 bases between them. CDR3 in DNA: TGTGCCAGCAGTGAAGCGCTGGGGGACCCCGCTATTGGCTACACCTTC. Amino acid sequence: CASSEALGDPAIGYTF.

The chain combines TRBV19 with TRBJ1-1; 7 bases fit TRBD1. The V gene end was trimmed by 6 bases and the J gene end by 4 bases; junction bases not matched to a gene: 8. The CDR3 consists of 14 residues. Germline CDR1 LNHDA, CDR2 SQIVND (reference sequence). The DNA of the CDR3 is TGTGCCAGTAGCGGCAGGGGGATGAGCACTGAAGCTTTCTTT. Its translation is CASSGRGMSTEAFF.

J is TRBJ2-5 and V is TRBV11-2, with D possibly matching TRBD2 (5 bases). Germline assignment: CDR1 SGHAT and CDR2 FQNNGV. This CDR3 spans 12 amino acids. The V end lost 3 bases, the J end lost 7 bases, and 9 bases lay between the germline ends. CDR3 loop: CASSFGRGTQYF. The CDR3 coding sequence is TGTGCCAGCAGCTTCGGACGGGGGACCCAGTACTTC.

CDR3 DNA: TGTGCCAGCAGCTCCACAGGGGTCACTGAAGCTTTCTTT. This translates into CASSSTGVTEAFF. The chain has TRBV7-9 and TRBJ1-1; 7 nucleotides align to TRBD1. Per the germline V gene, CDR1 is SEHNR and CDR2 is FQNEAQ (reference sequence). The length of the CDR3 is 13 residues. J lost 4 bases, V lost 4 bases, and 3 bases had no gene match.

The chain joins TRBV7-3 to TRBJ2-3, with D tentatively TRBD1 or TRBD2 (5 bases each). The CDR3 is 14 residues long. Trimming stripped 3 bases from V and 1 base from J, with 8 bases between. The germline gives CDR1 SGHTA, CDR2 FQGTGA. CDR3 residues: CASSFGGRTDTQYF. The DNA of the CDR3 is TGTGCCAGCAGCTTTGGGGGACGCACAGATACGCAGTATTTT.